This T cell receptor (beta chain) was captured in a study of blood T cells in healthy people across ages. For the second PCR, which ran for roughly 6 to 12 cycles, a sample-barcoded 5' primer and a J-beta primer mix were used. TCRdb recomputed calls from the 5' RACE reads with MiXCR, one row per CDR3 protein. The data contain fewer than 950,000 distinct CDR3 sequences, roughly 50% of them singletons. Germline loops: CDR1 SNHLY, CDR2 FYNNEI. CDR3 length equals 14 residues. Trimming cost V 7 bases and J 1 base; bases outside gene matches: 4. Source material: blood. The J gene is TRBJ2-7, the V gene TRBV2; TRBD1 matches 10 bases. The sequence came from an elderly man in good health. Written as DNA, the CDR3 is TGTGCCAGCATTGGGACAGGGGCTTCCTACGAGCAGTACTTC. It yields the protein CASIGTGASYEQYF.